These T cell receptor beta chains were read from a single sample in a study of T cell responses to AZD1222 COVID-19 vaccine. The assay was immunoSEQ multiplex PCR, and TCRdb's table has in-frame clones only and misses some. The table records 130,000 to 150,000 clones, around 90% of them present only once. The specimen comprised peripheral blood, sampled on day 0 of AZD1222 vaccination. The receptors stem from an adult in good health. CDR3s include the opening cysteine and the closing phenylalanine or tryptophan. D genes are given only for firm matches. Clone size appears in some rows only: once, few, many, or a class for an expanded clone.

v_gene,abundance,d_gene,j_gene,CDR3aa,CDR3nt
TRBV6-5,NA,TRBD1,TRBJ1-1,CASSYLDRGLEAFF,TGTGCCAGCAGTTACTTAGACAGGGGGCTTGAAGCTTTCTTT
TRBV4-3,NA,NA,TRBJ2-3,CASSQRGPGPSTDTQYF,TGCGCCAGCAGCCAAAGGGGACCGGGCCCCAGCACAGATACGCAGTATTTT
TRBV20-1,NA,NA,TRBJ2-6,CSAGANVLTF,TGCAGTGCTGGGGCCAACGTCCTGACTTTC
TRBV4-3,NA,NA,TRBJ1-2,CASSQVEGGGYGYTF,TGCGCCAGCAGCCAAGTTGAAGGGGGAGGCTATGGCTACACCTTC
TRBV19,once,TRBD1,TRBJ1-2,CASSLQGGANYGYTF,TGTGCCAGTAGTTTGCAAGGGGGCGCGAACTATGGCTACACCTTC
TRBV5-1,NA,TRBD1,TRBJ2-5,CASSSGTEQETQYF,TGCGCCAGCAGCTCCGGGACAGAACAAGAGACCCAGTACTTC
TRBV7-8,NA,TRBD1,TRBJ2-4,CASSPDRVQNIQYF,TGTGCCAGCAGCCCGGACAGGGTTCAAAACATTCAGTACTTC
TRBV7-8,NA,NA,TRBJ1-4,CASSLGVAGVNEKLFF,TGTGCCAGCAGCTTAGGGGTCGCAGGAGTTAATGAAAAACTGTTTTTT
TRBV7-8,NA,NA,TRBJ2-2,CANDRPTGELFF,TGTGCCAACGACAGGCCCACCGGGGAGCTGTTTTTT
TRBV5-4,NA,NA,TRBJ2-7,CASSLGLGPYEQYF,TGTGCCAGCAGCTTGGGCCTGGGACCCTACGAGCAGTACTTC
TRBV2,NA,NA,TRBJ2-1,CASRPGPRGEQFF,TGTGCCAGCAGACCCGGACCCCGAGGTGAGCAGTTCTTC
TRBV18,NA,NA,TRBJ1-6,CASSPAGDFSPLHF,TGTGCCAGCTCACCCGCAGGGGATTTCTCACCCCTCCACTTT
TRBV18,NA,NA,TRBJ1-5,CASSPPSGGGQPQHF,TGTGCCAGCTCACCACCCTCGGGGGGAGGTCAGCCCCAGCATTTT
TRBV10-3,NA,NA,TRBJ2-7,CAISESGDGAYEQYF,TGTGCCATCAGTGAGTCGGGGGATGGCGCCTACGAGCAGTACTTC
TRBV6-5,NA,NA,TRBJ1-2,CASSPWAAGRYGYTF,TGTGCCAGCAGTCCCTGGGCGGCGGGCCGGTATGGCTACACCTTC
TRBV7-3,NA,TRBD1,TRBJ1-6,CASSSTGEASPLHF,TGTGCCAGCAGCTCGACAGGGGAGGCTTCACCCCTCCACTTT
TRBV4-1,NA,NA,TRBJ2-7,CASSQDRVVVRQSSYEQYF,TGCGCCAGCAGCCAAGATCGAGTTGTGGTCCGACAGAGCTCCTACGAGCAGTACTTC
TRBV5-1,NA,NA,TRBJ2-4,CASSLVGGVAKNIQYF,TGCGCCAGCAGCTTGGTAGGGGGGGTTGCCAAAAACATTCAGTACTTC
TRBV7-6,NA,NA,TRBJ2-7,CASSPSRGPYEQYF,TGTGCCAGCAGCCCTTCGCGAGGTCCCTACGAGCAGTACTTC
TRBV27,NA,TRBD1,TRBJ2-3,CASSLWDRGTDTQYF,TGTGCCAGCAGTTTATGGGACAGGGGGACAGATACGCAGTATTTT
TRBV4-1,NA,NA,TRBJ1-5,CASSPDSSNQPQHF,TGCGCCAGCAGCCCGGACAGTAGCAATCAGCCCCAGCATTTT
TRBV19,once,NA,TRBJ2-3,CASSIVGPGTDTQYF,TGTGCCAGTAGTATCGTAGGACCAGGGACAGATACGCAGTATTTT
TRBV7-9,NA,TRBD2,TRBJ2-7,CASSFPLGGGGIYEQYF,TGTGCCAGCAGCTTTCCCCTCGGTGGGGGGGGAATATACGAGCAGTACTTC
TRBV7-9,NA,NA,TRBJ1-4,CASSLSGGEKLFF,TGTGCCAGCAGCTTGAGTGGAGGAGAAAAACTGTTTTTT
TRBV28,NA,NA,TRBJ1-4,CASSPQRGRDNEKLFF,TGTGCCAGCAGCCCTCAAAGGGGTAGGGATAATGAAAAACTGTTTTTT
TRBV18,NA,NA,TRBJ2-1,CASSPVTSPHEQFF,TGTGCCAGCTCACCGGTGACCTCACCCCATGAGCAGTTCTTC
TRBV4-3,NA,NA,TRBJ2-7,CASSQDGQLWSYEQYF,TGCGCCAGCAGCCAAGATGGCCAGTTATGGAGCTACGAGCAGTACTTC
TRBV18,once,NA,TRBJ1-4,CASSPERAFEKLFF,TGTGCCAGCTCACCCGAGCGGGCGTTTGAAAAACTGTTTTTT
TRBV5-4,NA,NA,TRBJ1-4,CASSLGTTNEKLFF,TGTGCCAGCAGCCTCGGAACAACTAATGAAAAACTGTTTTTT
TRBV19,once,NA,TRBJ1-1,CASTPVTNTEAFF,TGTGCCAGCACCCCCGTGACGAACACTGAAGCTTTCTTT
TRBV30,NA,NA,TRBJ1-5,CAWSPPPTVNHGNQPQHF,TGTGCCTGGAGTCCTCCCCCGACAGTCAATCATGGCAATCAGCCCCAGCATTTT
TRBV30,NA,TRBD2,TRBJ2-3,CAWGLRGGTDTQYF,TGTGCCTGGGGACTGCGGGGGGGCACAGATACGCAGTATTTT
TRBV7-9,NA,NA,TRBJ1-6,CASSLEDPTLSPLHF,TGTGCCAGCAGCTTGGAAGATCCGACTCTGTCACCCCTCCACTTT
TRBV19,NA,TRBD1,TRBJ2-2,CASRGTGGRAGELFF,TGTGCCAGTAGGGGGACAGGGGGTCGTGCCGGGGAGCTGTTTTTT
TRBV7-9,NA,NA,TRBJ1-4,CASGVHREGEKLFF,TGTGCCAGCGGGGTGCACAGGGAGGGCGAAAAACTGTTTTTT
TRBV28,once,TRBD2,TRBJ2-5,CASGRLAQETQYF,TGTGCCAGCGGGCGACTAGCCCAAGAGACCCAGTACTTC
TRBV6-2/TRBV6-3,once,TRBD2,TRBJ2-2,CASSLSGVYTGELFF,TGTGCCAGCAGTCTAAGCGGGGTTTACACCGGGGAGCTGTTTTTT
TRBV15,NA,NA,TRBJ2-3,CATSILQGTDTQYF,TGTGCCACCAGCATATTGCAGGGAACAGATACGCAGTATTTT
TRBV10-1,NA,NA,TRBJ2-5,CASSEGFSGHETQYF,TGCGCCAGCAGTGAGGGCTTTTCGGGCCACGAGACCCAGTACTTC
TRBV29-1,NA,NA,TRBJ1-1,CSYNRRGQAFF,TGCAGCTATAACCGTCGGGGGCAAGCTTTCTTT
TRBV5-1,NA,TRBD1,TRBJ2-7,CASSLDRGRSGYEQYF,TGCGCCAGCAGCTTGGACAGGGGGCGCAGTGGTTACGAGCAGTACTTC
TRBV6-2/TRBV6-3,NA,NA,TRBJ1-1,CASSLVGTEAFF,TGTGCCAGCAGCCTTGTCGGCACTGAAGCTTTCTTT
TRBV19,NA,NA,TRBJ2-1,CASSRGSSYNEQFF,TGTGCCAGTAGTAGAGGTAGCTCCTACAATGAGCAGTTCTTC
TRBV7-9,NA,TRBD2,TRBJ2-1,CASRGGQHEQFF,TGTGCCAGCCGCGGGGGGCAACACGAGCAGTTCTTC
TRBV6-1,NA,NA,TRBJ1-4,CASSEELIEKLFF,TGTGCCAGCAGTGAAGAGTTGATAGAAAAACTGTTTTTT
TRBV27,NA,TRBD1,TRBJ2-7,CASRTGGPSGPSYEQYF,TGTGCCAGCCGGACAGGGGGCCCTTCAGGTCCTTCCTACGAGCAGTACTTC
TRBV27,NA,NA,TRBJ1-2,CASSPMVGTEGYTF,TGTGCCAGCAGTCCCATGGTGGGGACCGAGGGCTACACCTTC
TRBV27,once,NA,TRBJ2-1,CASSLFGEISSYNEQFF,TGTGCCAGCAGTTTATTCGGCGAAATTTCTTCCTACAATGAGCAGTTCTTC
TRBV7-9,NA,TRBD1,TRBJ1-5,CASSDRGDQPQHF,TGTGCCAGCAGTGACAGGGGTGACCAGCCCCAGCATTTT
TRBV5-1,NA,TRBD2,TRBJ2-7,CASSSGLAGTYEQYF,TGCGCCAGCAGCTCGGGACTAGCGGGGACCTACGAGCAGTACTTC
TRBV11-1,NA,NA,TRBJ2-1,CASSLARRGEQFF,TGTGCCAGCAGCTTAGCGCGAAGGGGTGAGCAGTTCTTC
TRBV19,NA,NA,TRBJ1-4,CASSTDVEAPNEKLFF,TGTGCCAGTAGTACGGACGTTGAGGCCCCTAATGAAAAACTGTTTTTT
TRBV7-2,NA,NA,TRBJ1-6,CASSLSAANRLHF,TGTGCCAGCAGCTTATCGGCAGCAAATCGCCTCCACTTT
TRBV7-9,NA,TRBD1,TRBJ2-1,CASSLPGQDGLAEQFF,TGTGCCAGCAGCTTACCCGGACAGGATGGACTGGCTGAGCAGTTCTTC